Each of the 29 T cell receptor beta chains below was sequenced from the same sample in a study of cytomegalovirus exposure and HLA in healthy donors. The PCR was carried out with 60 Vbeta primers and 13 Jbeta primers. This table comes from immunoSEQ multiplex PCR, and its TCRdb copy is limited to in-frame clones, with some not included. The sample contains about 200,000 clones, less than 90% of which appear only once. What was sequenced was PBMCs. These receptors were obtained from a woman in her 30s in good health and CMV-seronegative.

The rearrangement uses TRBV27 and TRBJ1-6; D gene unclear. Trimming removed 3 bases at V and 4 bases at J, with 7 bases between. Germline V lookup: CDR1 MNHEY, CDR2 SMNVEV (reference sequence). The CDR3 consists of 14 residues. The CDR3 DNA reads as TGTGCCAGCAGTTTGTGGCCATATAATTCACCCCTCCACTTT. Amino acid sequence: CASSLWPYNSPLHF.

DNA for the CDR3: TGTGCCAGCAGCATAGGACTAGCAGTAGAAGAGACCCAGTACTTC. Translated: CASSIGLAVEETQYF. This rearrangement joins TRBV7-9 to TRBJ2-5; TRBD2 aligns across 8 bases. CDR1 SEHNR and CDR2 FQNEAQ come from the germline V gene (reference sequence). CDR3 length equals 15 residues. The trim removed 5 bases at V and 3 bases at J, leaving 8 bases unmatched.

This chain links TRBV27 with TRBJ1-1; the D gene is possibly TRBD1 (6 bases). The CDR3 is 15 residues long. Deletions cut 9 bases from V and 1 base from J, with 18 bases between. Germline values: CDR1 MNHEY, CDR2 SMNVEV (reference sequence). The CDR3 bases are TGTGCCAGTACTACAAGGGGGATAGGGAACACTGAAGCTTTCTTT. Translated: CASTTRGIGNTEAFF.

The table lists this clone with a count of one. The chain combines TRBV5-1 with TRBJ2-5, with D hard to call. The V end was cut by 5 bases, the J end by 1 base, with 12 bases between. The CDR3 runs to 14 residues. Looked up from germline, CDR1 is SGHRS and CDR2 is YFSETQ. The chain's CDR3 is CASRASSAQETQYF. In DNA, the CDR3 is TGCGCCAGCAGAGCCTCCAGCGCCCAAGAGACCCAGTACTTC.

V usage is TRBV5-6 and J usage is TRBJ2-7; D ambiguous. Germline V gene data show CDR1 as SGHDT and CDR2 as YYEEEE. CDR3 length: 14 amino acids. V was clipped by 1 base and J by 3 bases, with 11 bases between them. CDR3 nucleotide sequence: TGTGCCAGCAGCTTGTCCAGCAGAGGCTACGAGCAGTACTTC. The encoded protein is CASSLSSRGYEQYF.

This chain uses TRBV11-1 with TRBJ2-1; the D is unclear. Germline V gene sequence: CDR1 SGHAT, CDR2 FQDESV (reference sequence). The CDR3 sequence is 13 residues long. Deletions cut 3 bases from V and 4 bases from J, with 7 bases between. The CDR3 spells CASSFDSYNEQFF. CDR3 nucleotide sequence: TGTGCCAGCAGCTTCGATAGTTACAATGAGCAGTTCTTC.

This chain uses TRBV19 with TRBJ1-5, with 10 bases matching TRBD1. CDR3 size: 16 residues. Germline lookup yields CDR1 LNHDA and CDR2 SQIVND (reference sequence). After removal of 5 bases from V and 5 bases from J, the junction contained 9 bases not matched to a gene. CDR3 loop: CASSPGQGTLHQPQHF. The DNA of the CDR3 is TGTGCCAGTAGTCCGGGACAGGGGACCCTCCATCAGCCCCAGCATTTT. Drawing the rest from reference TRBV19 and TRBJ1-5, the complete variable domain is DGGITQSPKYLFRKEGQNVTLSCEQNLNHDAMYWYRQDPGQGLRLIYYSQIVNDFQKGDIAEGYSVSREKKESFPLTVTSAQKNPTAFYLCASSPGQGTLHQPQHFGDGTRLSIL.

This clone was seen only once. The chain couples TRBV11-2 to TRBJ2-7; tentative D call: TRBD1 (6 bases). Trimming stripped 3 bases from V and 0 bases from J, with 9 bases between. Germline V gene lookup returns CDR1 SGHAT and CDR2 FQNNGV. The CDR3 is 14 residues long. The CDR3 reads CASSFRDNSYEQYF. DNA of the CDR3: TGTGCCAGCAGCTTCCGGGACAACTCCTACGAGCAGTACTTC.

Details on this clone: A read error may account for a junction end that differs from germline. The chain recombines TRBV7-9 with TRBJ2-3, with 7 bases lining up with TRBD2. The CDR3 is made up of 17 amino acids. CDR1 is SEHNR, CDR2 FQNEAQ, per germline (reference sequence). This CDR3 is CSSSRTPLAASTDTQYF. The CDR3 nucleotides are TGTTCCAGCAGCCGCACACCTCTAGCGGCTAGCACAGATACGCAGTATTTT.

The V gene is TRBV21-1, the J gene TRBJ2-5; TRBD1, as called in the table, went unchecked against the DNA. TRBV21-1 is flagged as a pseudogene. The CDR3 sequence is 17 residues long. The CDR3 sequence is CASRDRGRTGDQETQYF. In DNA, the CDR3 is TGTGCCAGCAGGGACAGGGGCCGGACGGGGGATCAAGAGACCCAGTACTTC.

The rearrangement uses TRBV29-1 and TRBJ1-1, with D unresolved. V lost 3 bases, J lost 9 bases, and 17 bases lay in between. The CDR3 extends over 13 amino acids. Germline V gene sequence: CDR1 SQVTM, CDR2 ANQGSEA. The CDR3 DNA reads TGCAGCGTTGAGGGCAGGTATTCCCCTAAAGCTTTCTTT. It codes for CSVEGRYSPKAFF.

This clone was picked up one time. The same CDR3 also results from other DNA sequences found in this sample. The V call is TRBV5-1, the J call TRBJ2-5; D gene uncertain. This CDR3 has 13 residues. V lost 0 bases to trimming and J lost 1 base, with 4 bases between them. The germline V gene encodes CDR1 SGHRS and CDR2 YFSETQ. The CDR3 nucleotides read TGCGCCAGCAGCTTGGACAGCCAAGAGACCCAGTACTTC. Encoded protein: CASSLDSQETQYF.

This clone has just one count. The rearrangement joins TRBV19 to TRBJ2-7; possibly TRBD2 for D (6 bases). The germline V and J ends were trimmed by 4 bases and 5 bases, with 15 bases remaining between them. Germline assignment: CDR1 LNHDA and CDR2 SQIVND (reference sequence). The CDR3 spans 14 residues. CDR3 loop: CASSSPGVFDEQYF. The CDR3 region has the DNA TGTGCCAGTAGTAGTCCGGGAGTCTTCGACGAGCAGTACTTC. Filled out from reference TRBV19 and TRBJ2-7, the complete variable domain reads DGGITQSPKYLFRKEGQNVTLSCEQNLNHDAMYWYRQDPGQGLRLIYYSQIVNDFQKGDIAEGYSVSREKKESFPLTVTSAQKNPTAFYLCASSSPGVFDEQYFGPGTRLTVT.

The chain recombines TRBV5-6 with TRBJ2-7; no definite D call. Germline V gene lookup returns CDR1 SGHDT and CDR2 YYEEEE. The CDR3 extends over 14 amino acids. Trimming stripped 4 bases from V and 0 bases from J, with 11 bases between. CDR3 in DNA: TGTGCCAGCAGCCATTTAGAGAGCTCCTACGAGCAGTACTTC. Its translation is CASSHLESSYEQYF.

This clone was seen just once. The chain couples TRBV29-1 to TRBJ2-1; D not resolved. Germline CDR1 is SQVTM and CDR2 is ANQGSEA. The CDR3 runs to 12 residues. V was clipped by 6 bases and J by 1 base, with 7 bases between them. This CDR3 reads CSVSSSYNEQFF. Here the CDR3 DNA reads TGCAGCGTATCCTCTTCCTACAATGAGCAGTTCTTC.

The rearrangement links TRBV5-1 to TRBJ2-3, with D possibly TRBD2 on 6 matching bases. This CDR3 has 14 amino acids. V was clipped by 8 bases and J by 0 bases, with 13 bases between them. Germline loops: CDR1 SGHRS, CDR2 YFSETQ. The CDR3 sequence is CASSLGLSTDTQYF. CDR3 sequence (DNA): TGCGCCAGTTCTCTAGGACTAAGCACAGATACGCAGTATTTT.

The rearrangement uses TRBV10-2 and TRBJ2-7; 10 bases align to TRBD2. Trimming at V came to 9 bases and at J to 4 bases, leaving 9 bases not matched to a gene. Germline CDR1 and CDR2: WSHSY and SAAADI. The CDR3 is 14 amino acids. CDR3 in amino acids: CASSLAGEGYEQYF. Written as DNA, the CDR3 is TGCGCCAGTAGCCTAGCGGGAGAAGGGTACGAGCAGTACTTC.

The chain has TRBV10-3 and TRBJ2-7; 11 bases map to TRBD2. In germline, CDR1 is ENHRY, CDR2 SYGVKD. The junction had 5 bases not matched to a gene; V was cut back by 4 bases and J by 3 bases. The CDR3 contains 15 residues. The CDR3 DNA sequence: TGTGCCATCAGTGTCGAGACTAGCGGGAACTACGAGCAGTACTTC. Protein: CAISVETSGNYEQYF.

The V call is TRBV29-1, the J call TRBJ2-5; 7 positions agree with TRBD1. From germline, CDR1 is SQVTM and CDR2 ANQGSEA. The CDR3 length is 15 residues. The J segment lost 5 bases and the V segment lost 3 bases, leaving 12 bases of the junction unmatched. CDR3 sequence reads: CSVDHGTVGLETQYF. CDR3 coding DNA: TGCAGCGTTGACCACGGGACAGTCGGCTTGGAGACCCAGTACTTC.

V is TRBV6-6 and J is TRBJ1-4; D gene unclear. With 2 bases removed from V and 8 bases from J, the gap between germline ends came to 9 bases. Germline values: CDR1 MNHNY, CDR2 SVGAGI (reference sequence). This CDR3 spans 13 amino acids. The CDR3 protein is CASSYHAREKLFF. In nucleotides, the CDR3 is TGTGCCAGCAGTTACCATGCCAGAGAAAAACTGTTTTTT.

The chain employs TRBV11-2 and TRBJ2-7, with 10 positions matching TRBD1. The V gene end was trimmed by 4 bases and the J gene end by 3 bases; junction bases not matched to a gene: 6. The CDR3 extends over 15 amino acids. CDR1 and CDR2 (germline): SGHAT, FQNNGV. The CDR3 is CASSSPGTGDYEQYF. CDR3 DNA: TGTGCCAGCAGCTCCCCCGGGACAGGGGACTACGAGCAGTACTTC.

CDR3 sequence reads: CAWSLYGTSGSYEQYF. The DNA of the CDR3 is TGTGCCTGGAGTCTCTACGGGACTAGCGGCTCCTACGAGCAGTACTTC. This rearrangement joins TRBV30 to TRBJ2-7, with 11 bases identical to TRBD2. CDR1 and CDR2 from the germline V gene are GTSNPN and SVGIG (reference sequence). J was trimmed by 0 bases and V by 2 bases; bases with no gene match: 6. The CDR3 contains 16 residues.

The J gene is TRBJ2-2, the V gene TRBV27; no clear D. The germline V and J ends were trimmed by 5 bases and 5 bases, with 9 bases remaining between them. CDR1 is MNHEY, CDR2 SMNVEV, per germline (reference sequence). The CDR3 is 13 amino acids. The CDR3 DNA reads TGTGCCAGCAGTCAAGACATTACCGGGGAGCTGTTTTTT. Its translation is CASSQDITGELFF.

The chain carries TRBV7-2 and TRBJ1-2; 7 positions agree with TRBD1. This CDR3 has 16 amino acids. CDR1 and CDR2 from the germline V gene are SGHTA and FQGNSA. The ends lost 5 bases at V and 1 base at J; junction bases unmatched: 10. The CDR3 coding sequence is TGTGCCAGCAGCCCGTCACAGGACAGGAATAACTATGGCTACACCTTC. It encodes CASSPSQDRNNYGYTF.

The chain employs TRBV30 and TRBJ2-1, with a possible D match to TRBD1 (8 bases). CDR1 and CDR2 from the germline V gene are GTSNPN and SVGIG (reference sequence). The CDR3 totals 16 residues. V was shortened by 0 bases and J by 9 bases, with 21 bases between the two germline ends. CDR3 nucleotide sequence: TGTGCCTGGAGTGTACTTACAGGGGGGGGGTTCACTGAGCAGTTCTTC. Its protein product is CAWSVLTGGGFTEQFF.

The rearrangement uses TRBV2 and TRBJ1-5, with TRBD1 identical over 8 bases. J lost 3 bases, V lost 6 bases, and 7 bases had no gene match. Looked up from germline, CDR1 is SNHLY and CDR2 is FYNNEI. There are 15 residues in the CDR3. The CDR3 protein is CASRGGQGYNQPQHF. CDR3 nucleotides: TGTGCCAGCAGGGGAGGACAGGGCTACAATCAGCCCCAGCATTTT.

The V and J genes are TRBV6-5 and TRBJ2-1, with D tentatively TRBD2 (5 bases). In germline, CDR1 is MNHEY, CDR2 SVGAGI. Trimming took 6 bases from V and 8 from J, leaving 17 bases between them. CDR3 size: 14 residues. CDR3 coding DNA: TGTGCCAGCAGCCCATGGACCGGGGATTATGAGCAGTTCTTC. It translates to CASSPWTGDYEQFF.

The rearrangement links TRBV18 to TRBJ2-6; 7 nucleotides agree with TRBD2. Germline assignment: CDR1 KGHSH and CDR2 LQKENI. This CDR3 comprises 16 residues. J was trimmed by 1 base and V by 5 bases; bases with no gene match: 5. The CDR3 protein is CASSSSGGSGANVLTF. Here the CDR3 DNA reads TGTGCCAGCTCATCCTCCGGGGGGTCTGGGGCCAACGTCCTGACTTTC.

The chain couples TRBV5-5 to TRBJ2-7, with 7 bases lining up with TRBD1. CDR1 and CDR2 from the germline V gene are SGHKS and YYEKEE (reference sequence). The CDR3 is 16 amino acids. Trimming took 1 base from V and 2 from J; bases not matched to a gene: 9. In DNA form, the CDR3 reads TGTGCCAGCAGCTTGAGTTTCGGGACAGAGACCTACGAGCAGTACTTC. Translating it yields CASSLSFGTETYEQYF.